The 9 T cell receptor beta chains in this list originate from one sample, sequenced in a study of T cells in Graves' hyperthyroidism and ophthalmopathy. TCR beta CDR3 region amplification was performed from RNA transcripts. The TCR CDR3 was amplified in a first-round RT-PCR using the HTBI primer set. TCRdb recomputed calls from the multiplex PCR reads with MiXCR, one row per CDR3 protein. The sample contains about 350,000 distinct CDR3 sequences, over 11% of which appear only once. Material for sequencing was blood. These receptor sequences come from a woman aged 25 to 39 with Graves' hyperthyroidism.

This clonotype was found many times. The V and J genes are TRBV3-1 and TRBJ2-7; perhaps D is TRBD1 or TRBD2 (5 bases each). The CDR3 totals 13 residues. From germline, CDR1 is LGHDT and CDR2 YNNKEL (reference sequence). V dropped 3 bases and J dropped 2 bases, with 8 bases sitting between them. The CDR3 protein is CASSHSGPYEQYF. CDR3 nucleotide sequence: TGTGCCAGCAGCCATTCGGGACCCTACGAGCAGTACTTC.

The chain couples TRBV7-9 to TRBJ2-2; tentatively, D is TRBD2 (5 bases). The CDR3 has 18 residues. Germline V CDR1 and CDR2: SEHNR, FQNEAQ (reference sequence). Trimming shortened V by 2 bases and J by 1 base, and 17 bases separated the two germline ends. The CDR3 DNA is TGTGCCAGCAGCTTAAGGTCAGGAGGCTTGGTGAACACCGGGGAGCTGTTTTTT. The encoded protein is CASSLRSGGLVNTGELFF.

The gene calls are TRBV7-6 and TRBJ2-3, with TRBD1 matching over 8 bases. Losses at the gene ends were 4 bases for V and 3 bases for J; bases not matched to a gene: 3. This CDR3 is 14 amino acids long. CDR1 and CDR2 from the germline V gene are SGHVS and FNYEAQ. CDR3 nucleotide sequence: TGTGCCAGCAGCTGGACAGGGCAAACAGATACGCAGTATTTT. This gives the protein CASSWTGQTDTQYF.

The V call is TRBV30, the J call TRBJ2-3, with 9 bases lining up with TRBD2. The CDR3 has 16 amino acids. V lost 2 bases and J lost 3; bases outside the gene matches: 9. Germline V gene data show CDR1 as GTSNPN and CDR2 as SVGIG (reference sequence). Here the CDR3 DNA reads TGTGCCTGGAGTACCCGACTAGCGGCTGTTACAGATACGCAGTATTTT. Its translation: CAWSTRLAAVTDTQYF.

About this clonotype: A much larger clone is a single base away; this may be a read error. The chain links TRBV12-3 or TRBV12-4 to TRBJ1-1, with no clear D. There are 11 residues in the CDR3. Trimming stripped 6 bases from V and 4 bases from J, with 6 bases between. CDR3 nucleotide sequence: TGTGCCAGCAGCCGCTCCACTGAAGCTTTCTTT. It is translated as CASSRSTEAFF.

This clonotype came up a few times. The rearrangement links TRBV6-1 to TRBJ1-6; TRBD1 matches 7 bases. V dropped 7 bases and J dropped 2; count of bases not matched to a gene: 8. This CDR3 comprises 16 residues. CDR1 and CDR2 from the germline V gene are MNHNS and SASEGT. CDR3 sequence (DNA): TGTGCCAGCAACCTACAGGGGATCCCCTATAATTCACCCCTCCACTTT. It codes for CASNLQGIPYNSPLHF.

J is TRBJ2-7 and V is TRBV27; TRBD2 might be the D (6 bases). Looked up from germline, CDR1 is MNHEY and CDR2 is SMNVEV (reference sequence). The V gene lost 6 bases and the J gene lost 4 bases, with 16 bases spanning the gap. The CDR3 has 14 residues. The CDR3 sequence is CASSRGTKPYEQYF. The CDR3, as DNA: TGTGCCAGCAGCCGGGGGACCAAACCGTACGAGCAGTACTTC.

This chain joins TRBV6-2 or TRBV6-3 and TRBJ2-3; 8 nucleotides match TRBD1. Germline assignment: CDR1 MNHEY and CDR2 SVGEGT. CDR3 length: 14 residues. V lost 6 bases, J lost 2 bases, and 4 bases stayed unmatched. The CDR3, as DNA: TGTGCCAGCAGGCGGACAGGGTCCACAGATACGCAGTATTTT. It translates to CASRRTGSTDTQYF.

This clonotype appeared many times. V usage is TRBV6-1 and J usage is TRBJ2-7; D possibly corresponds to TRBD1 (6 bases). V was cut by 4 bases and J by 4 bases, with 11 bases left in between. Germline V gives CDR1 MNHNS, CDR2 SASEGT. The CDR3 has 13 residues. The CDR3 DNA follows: TGTGCCAGCAGTGGGACAGCGATGTACGAGCAGTACTTC. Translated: CASSGTAMYEQYF.